The 2 T cell receptor beta chains below come from one sample, sequenced in a study of cytomegalovirus exposure and HLA in healthy donors. Use of 60 Vbeta and 13 Jbeta primers characterized the PCR. The data were produced by immunoSEQ multiplex PCR, yet TCRdb's version contains in-frame clones alone and is incomplete. The table includes roughly 160,000 clones, over 75% detected once. The sample comprised PBMCs. The source is a male donor in good health and CMV-seronegative.

The chain recombines TRBV19 with TRBJ1-2; no reliable D call. The CDR3 is made up of 11 amino acids. CDR1 is LNHDA, CDR2 SQIVND, per germline (reference sequence). V was pared by 10 bases and J by 9 bases, with 15 bases between. The CDR3 spells CATRAAGSYTF. CDR3 DNA: TGTGCCACCCGGGCGGCGGGAAGCTACACCTTC.

The CDR3 DNA is TGTGCCAGTAGTATACAGGGCAGCCCAAAAGAGACCCAGTACTTC. It translates to CASSIQGSPKETQYF. The chain joins TRBV19 to TRBJ2-5, with a weak D call TRBD1 (5 bases). This CDR3 has 15 residues. Germline V gives CDR1 LNHDA, CDR2 SQIVND (reference sequence). V gave up 2 bases and J gave up 3 bases, with 13 bases separating them.